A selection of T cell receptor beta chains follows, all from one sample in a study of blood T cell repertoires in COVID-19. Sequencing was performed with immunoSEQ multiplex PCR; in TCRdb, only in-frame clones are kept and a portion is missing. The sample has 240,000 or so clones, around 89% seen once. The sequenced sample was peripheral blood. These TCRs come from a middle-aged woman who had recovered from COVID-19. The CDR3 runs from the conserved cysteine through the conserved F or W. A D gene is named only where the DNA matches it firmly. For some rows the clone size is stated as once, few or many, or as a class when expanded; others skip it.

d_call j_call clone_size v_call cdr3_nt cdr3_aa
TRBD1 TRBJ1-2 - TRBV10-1 TGCGCCAGCAGTGAGTTTCGGACAGGGGGCAAATATGGCTACACCTTC CASSEFRTGGKYGYTF
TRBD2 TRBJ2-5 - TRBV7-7 TGTGCTAGCACCCCCCCGGGGCTAGCGGATAGTCAAGAGACCCAGTACTTC CASTPPGLADSQETQYF
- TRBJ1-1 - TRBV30 TGTGCCTGGAGCAATAGCGCGCTGACGGGCACTGAAGCTTTCTTT CAWSNSALTGTEAFF
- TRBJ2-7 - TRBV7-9 TGTGCCAGCAGCTTATGGGCTGAGCAGTACTTC CASSLWAEQYF
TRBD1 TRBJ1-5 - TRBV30 TGTGCCTGGAGTGACGGGGGACAGGGGGCGCGACAGCCCCAGCATTTT CAWSDGGQGARQPQHF
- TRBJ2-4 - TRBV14 TGTGCCAGCAGCCAAGATCGGAGGGGACAGTACTTC CASSQDRRGQYF
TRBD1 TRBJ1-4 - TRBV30 TGTGCCTGGAGTGTATTGGGGGGCAGGGGGCGGCTGTTTTTT CAWSVLGGRGRLFF
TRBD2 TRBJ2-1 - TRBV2 TGTGCCAGGGGCGGCGGGAGCTCCCATTCCTACAATGAGCAGTTCTTC CARGGGSSHSYNEQFF
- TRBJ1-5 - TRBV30 TGTGCCTGGAGTCCAGGGGCGAGCAATCAGCCCCAGCATTTT CAWSPGASNQPQHF
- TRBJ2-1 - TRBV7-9 TGTGCCAGCAGCTTAAGTCCCTTAGCGGCCCTAGCGTCCTACAATGAGCAGTTCTTC CASSLSPLAALASYNEQFF
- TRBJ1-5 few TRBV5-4 TGTGCCAGCAGCTTGGGGGGGCTCAATCAGCCCCAGCATTTT CASSLGGLNQPQHF
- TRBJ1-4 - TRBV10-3 TGTGCCATCAGTGAGTCGTTAGTGGGACTTGGATTGGGAAAACTGTTTTTT CAISESLVGLGLGKLFF
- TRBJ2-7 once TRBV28 TGTGCCAGCAGTTTAGGCGGCGGAGCCTACGAGCAGTACTTC CASSLGGGAYEQYF
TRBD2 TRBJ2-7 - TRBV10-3 TGTGCCATCAGTGGCCCCGGGACTAGCGACCCAAGAGGGGGCTACGAGCAGTACTTC CAISGPGTSDPRGGYEQYF
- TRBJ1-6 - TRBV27 TGTGCCAGCAGTTTCACAGGCGCGAATTCACCCCTCCACTTT CASSFTGANSPLHF
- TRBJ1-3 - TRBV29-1 TGCAGCGTTGAAGATCGCTATCCCTTTGGAAACACCATATATTTT CSVEDRYPFGNTIYF
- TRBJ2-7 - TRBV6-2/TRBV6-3 TGTGCCAGCAGTCAGGAGGGCCGAGGGGAGCAGTACTTC CASSQEGRGEQYF
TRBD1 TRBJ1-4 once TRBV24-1 TGTGCCACCAGTGAAGGGACAGCCTTGGGGGAAAAACTGTTTTTT CATSEGTALGEKLFF